This is a list of T cell receptor beta chains from one sample in a study of response to subunit inactivated influenza vaccine. Each CDR3 protein is one row after TCRdb ran MiXCR on the RT-PCR reads. The repertoire consists of roughly 650,000 distinct CDR3 sequences, with approximately 14% occurring once and the leading ten covering roughly 12%. The sample consisted of PBMCs from blood, taken about 13 days after vaccination. The source is a man aged 50-60 years who received an inactivated influenza vaccine. Both conserved end residues are part of each CDR3.

>TRBV5-1|15
CASSSQGGDGQPQHF
>TRBV7-6|16
CASSLADRGVRSPLHF
>TRBV5-6|13
CASSLRAGETQYF
>TRBV2|14
CASNPLGVGETQYF
>TRBV20-1|20
CSARTQDRGLTYSGANVLTF
>TRBV4-3|13
CASSQGYSYEQYF
>TRBV6-5|11
CASSYQGLLFF
>TRBV28|14
CASSFSSRGETQYF
>TRBV15|18
CATSSRTGLGSGANVLTF
>TRBV7-2|13
CASSLGMLREQYF
>TRBV7-8|16
CASSVVQSSSYNEQFF
>TRBV6-6|12
CASSYAVKEAFF
>TRBV12-3/TRBV12-4|15
CASRGRSGGTDTQYF
>TRBV6-5|12
CASSYSNSGYTF
>TRBV2|12
CASSEGNQPQHF
>TRBV12-3/TRBV12-4|17
CASRTLAGGVSYNEQFF
>TRBV9|15
CASSVFGGGTGELFF
>TRBV15|16
CATSRDRDTRFYEQYF
>TRBV30|15
CAWSEAAGGWNEQFF
>TRBV7-2|13
CASSIQGADEQYF
>TRBV7-3|16
CASSTGTSGRLGTQYF
>TRBV9|15
CASSVAGRPRYEQFF
>TRBV7-2|14
CASTLRFSTDTQYF
>TRBV12-3/TRBV12-4|15
CASRGARLANYGYTF
>TRBV30|13
CAWRTGGNEKLFF
>TRBV12-3/TRBV12-4|15
CASNSRGTDGDTQYF
>TRBV10-2|14
CASKQLAGAYEQFF
>TRBV5-1|14
CASSRGQGDSPLHF
>TRBV29-1|12
CSVGGFQETQYF
>TRBV4-3|16
CASSQDRGANTGELFF
>TRBV7-2|13
CASSLYWRDTQYF
>TRBV15|15
CATSREGAPDEKLFF
>TRBV5-1|15
CASSLERPSYNEQFF
>TRBV7-3|16
CASSLRGPTRGETQYF
>TRBV7-2|17
CASSFYGLRKGDTEAFF
>TRBV7-6|12
CASGRPMGEQYF
>TRBV20-1|15
CSARDQGGYGNTIYF
>TRBV6-2/TRBV6-3|14
CASSQSWYQETQYF
>TRBV4-1|21
CASSQDRERTSFFRDTGELFF
>TRBV6-1|14
CASRAVSVNYEQYF
>TRBV7-6|14
CASSSGLAGYEQFF
>TRBV7-2|15
CASSLPSGRKNEQFF
>TRBV5-6|12
CASSLQGGKAFF
>TRBV20-1|14
CSARLAGDAYEQYF
>TRBV7-2|15
CASSPRGWANTEAFF
>TRBV10-3|14
CAIGRTGDNQPQHF
>TRBV20-1|15
CSARAGQGDTGELFF
>TRBV4-3|13
CASSRGQTTEQYF